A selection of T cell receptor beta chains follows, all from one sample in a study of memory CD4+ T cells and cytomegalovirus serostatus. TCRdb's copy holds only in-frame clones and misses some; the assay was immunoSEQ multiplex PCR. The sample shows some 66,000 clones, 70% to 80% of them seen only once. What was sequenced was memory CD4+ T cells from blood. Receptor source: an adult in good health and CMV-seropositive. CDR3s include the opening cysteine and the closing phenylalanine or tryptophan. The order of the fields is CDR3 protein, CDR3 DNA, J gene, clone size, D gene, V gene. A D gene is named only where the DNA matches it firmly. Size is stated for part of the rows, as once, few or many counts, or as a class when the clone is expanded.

CASSWGTSGGSYRGGELFF | TGTGCCAGCAGCTGGGGGACTAGCGGGGGGTCCTACCGGGGCGGGGAGCTGTTTTTT | TRBJ2-2 | NA | TRBD2 | TRBV7-8
CASSLRVNTGTSVTGELFF | TGTGCCAGCAGCTTACGGGTTAATACCGGGACTAGCGTCACCGGGGAGCTGTTTTTT | TRBJ2-2 | NA | TRBD2 | TRBV11-3
CASSPDMNTEAFF | TGTGCCAGCAGCCCGGACATGAACACTGAAGCTTTCTTT | TRBJ1-1 | few | NA | TRBV6-1
CASIRGRTDTQYF | TGTGCCAGCATCCGGGGACGCACAGATACGCAGTATTTT | TRBJ2-3 | NA | NA | TRBV6-6
CASSRTPGQSYEQYF | TGTGCCAGCAGCCGCACCCCGGGACAGTCATACGAGCAGTACTTC | TRBJ2-7 | NA | NA | TRBV21-1
CASSVGSGNTIYF | TGTGCCAGCAGCGTAGGATCTGGAAACACCATATATTTT | TRBJ1-3 | NA | NA | TRBV2
CAWSVGGNSNQPQHF | TGTGCCTGGAGTGTAGGAGGGAATAGCAATCAGCCCCAGCATTTT | TRBJ1-5 | NA | NA | TRBV30
CASRVDTGELFF | TGCGCCAGCAGAGTAGATACCGGGGAGCTGTTTTTT | TRBJ2-2 | NA | NA | TRBV4-3
CASRQGLGSPLHF | TGTGCCAGCCGACAGGGATTAGGGTCACCCCTCCACTTT | TRBJ1-6 | NA | TRBD1 | TRBV27
CASSEGGAQPQHF | TGTGCCAGCAGTGAAGGGGGCGCACAGCCCCAGCATTTT | TRBJ1-5 | NA | NA | TRBV2
CASSVDEGAPGTQYF | TGTGCCAGCAGTGTCGATGAAGGGGCCCCGGGGACCCAGTACTTC | TRBJ2-5 | few | NA | TRBV6-1
CASSPFQVRETQYF | TGTGCCAGCAGTCCTTTCCAGGTGAGGGAGACCCAGTACTTC | TRBJ2-5 | once | NA | TRBV6-1
CAIGQFNTEAFF | TGTGCCATCGGACAGTTTAACACTGAAGCTTTCTTT | TRBJ1-1 | NA | NA | TRBV10-3
CASTGETQYF | TGTGCCAGCACCGGGGAGACCCAGTACTTC | TRBJ2-5 | NA | NA | TRBV6-5
CASSQTGPTEAFF | TGTGCCAGCAGCCAGACAGGGCCCACTGAAGCTTTCTTT | TRBJ1-1 | once | TRBD1 | TRBV11-2
CASSLRAGGWETQYF | TGTGCCAGCAGTCTCCGAGCGGGGGGGTGGGAGACCCAGTACTTC | TRBJ2-5 | NA | TRBD2 | TRBV2
CASSQERSGSVALYEQYF | TGCGCCAGCAGCCAAGAGAGGTCGGGTAGTGTAGCACTATACGAGCAGTACTTC | TRBJ2-7 | NA | NA | TRBV4-3
CASSYEAASTDTQYF | TGTGCCAGCAGTTACGAGGCGGCCAGCACAGATACGCAGTATTTT | TRBJ2-3 | NA | NA | TRBV6-5
CASSPTSSGANVLTF | TGTGCCAGCAGCCCCACCAGCTCTGGGGCCAACGTCCTGACTTTC | TRBJ2-6 | NA | NA | TRBV2
CASSSFRTDDNTEAFF | TGTGCCAGCAGTTCCTTTCGGACAGACGATAACACTGAAGCTTTCTTT | TRBJ1-1 | NA | NA | TRBV28